This T cell receptor beta chain was sequenced in a study of OX40 agonist ivuxolimab in advanced cancers. Germline V gives CDR1 SEHNR, CDR2 FQNEAQ (reference sequence). The CDR3 runs to 12 residues. Trimming pared 2 bases from V and 4 bases from J, leaving 6 bases between. The method was immunoSEQ multiplex PCR; TCRdb's version includes in-frame clones alone and lacks a portion of them. The table includes 47,000 or so clones, around nine tenths detected once. The clonotype comes from an adult with an advanced solid tumor such as melanoma, head and neck, liver or kidney cancer. The rearrangement uses TRBV7-9 and TRBJ2-7; no clear D. The input for sequencing was CD4+ or CD8+ T cells sorted from blood, taken in a trial of the OX40 agonist ivuxolimab. Written as DNA, the CDR3 is TGTGCCAGCAGCTTATGGTCTTACGAGCAGTACTTC. Its protein is CASSLWSYEQYF.